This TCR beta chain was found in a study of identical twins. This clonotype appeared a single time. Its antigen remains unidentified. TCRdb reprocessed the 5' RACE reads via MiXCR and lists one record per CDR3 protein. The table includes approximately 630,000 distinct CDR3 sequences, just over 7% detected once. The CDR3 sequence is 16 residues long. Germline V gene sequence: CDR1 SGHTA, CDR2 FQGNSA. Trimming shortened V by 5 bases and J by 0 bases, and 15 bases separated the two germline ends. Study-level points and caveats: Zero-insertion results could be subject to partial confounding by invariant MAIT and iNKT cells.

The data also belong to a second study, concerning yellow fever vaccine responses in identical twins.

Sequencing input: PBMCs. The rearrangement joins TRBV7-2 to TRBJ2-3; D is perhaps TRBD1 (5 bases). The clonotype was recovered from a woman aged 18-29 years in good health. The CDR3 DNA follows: TGTGCCAGCAGCCACCGGACAAGAGGCAGCACAGATACGCAGTATTTT. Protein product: CASSHRTRGSTDTQYF.